These 30 T cell receptor beta chains originate from one sample sequenced in a study of early T cells in non-severe SARS-CoV-2 infection. TCRdb re-derived calls from the 5' RACE reads in MiXCR, one entry per CDR3 protein. The table lists some 64,000 distinct CDR3 sequences, 20% to 25% of them singletons, with 16% in the top ten. Specimen: whole blood, collected at baseline. Receptor source: an adult who was a healthcare worker with PCR-confirmed SARS-CoV-2 infection or an uninfected control (not recorded which).

This chain links TRBV18 with TRBJ1-1, with D uncertain. The ends were cut back, 1 base at V and 7 bases at J, with 10 bases in the middle. This CDR3 region has 13 residues. Germline V gene data show CDR1 as KGHSH and CDR2 as LQKENI. The CDR3 is CASSPQWANEAFF. Written as DNA, the CDR3 is TGTGCCAGCTCACCACAGTGGGCAAATGAAGCTTTCTTT.

The V and J genes are TRBV2 and TRBJ2-1; 11 bases line up with TRBD2. The germline V gene has CDR1 SNHLY and CDR2 FYNNEI. V was pared by 6 bases and J by 3 bases, with 7 bases of the junction left unmatched. The CDR3 has 16 amino acids. The CDR3 spells CASSPRLAGIYNEQFF. Here the CDR3 DNA reads TGTGCCAGCAGCCCTCGACTAGCGGGGATCTACAATGAGCAGTTCTTC.

The rearrangement uses TRBV18 and TRBJ1-4; the D is unclear. V dropped 2 bases and J dropped 7 bases, with 14 bases sitting between them. CDR3 length: 15 residues. CDR1 and CDR2 from the germline V gene are KGHSH and LQKENI. In nucleotides, the CDR3 is TGTGCCAGCTCACCAACAGTCAGAGGTGGTGAAAAACTGTTTTTT. Protein: CASSPTVRGGEKLFF.

This clonotype was seen only once. The chain employs TRBV3-1 and TRBJ2-3; 12 bases are a match to TRBD2. The junction had 2 bases not matched to a gene; V was cut back by 5 bases and J by 2 bases. CDR3 length: 15 residues. Germline V gene lookup returns CDR1 LGHDT and CDR2 YNNKEL (reference sequence). The CDR3 sequence: CASSGLAGNTDTQYF. Here the CDR3 DNA reads TGTGCCAGCAGCGGACTAGCGGGGAACACAGATACGCAGTATTTT.

The sample holds a few counts of this clonotype. The J gene is TRBJ2-5, the V gene TRBV15; a possible D gene is TRBD2 (6 bases). Deletions cut 5 bases from V and 5 bases from J, with 9 bases between. The length of the CDR3 is 12 residues. Germline loops: CDR1 LNHNV, CDR2 YYDKDF (reference sequence). Written as DNA, the CDR3 is TGTGCCACCAGCCTGGGGGGTGAGACCCAGTACTTC. It is translated as CATSLGGETQYF. Full variable domain (rest looked up from reference TRBV15 and TRBJ2-5): DAMVIQNPRYQVTQFGKPVTLSCSQTLNHNVMYWYQQKSSQAPKLLFHYYDKDFNNEADTPDNFQSRRPNTSFCFLDIRSPGLGDTAMYLCATSLGGETQYFGPGTRLLVL.

CDR3 residues: CASRLSGGYTGELFF. The CDR3 coding sequence is TGTGCCAGCAGGCTTAGCGGGGGGTACACCGGGGAGCTGTTTTTT. The chain uses TRBV27 and TRBJ2-2, with 10 bases identical to TRBD2. Germline lookup yields CDR1 MNHEY and CDR2 SMNVEV (reference sequence). The CDR3 has 15 amino acids. The V and J ends lost 6 bases and 3 bases, in that order; junction bases with no gene match: 4.

This clonotype occurred a few times. The rearrangement links TRBV9 to TRBJ1-1; the D is unclear. V lost 8 bases, J lost 1 base, and 15 bases lay in between. CDR1 and CDR2 (germline): SGDLS, YYNGEE. The CDR3 is 14 residues long. For the CDR3, the DNA is TGTGCCAGTCGCGACGGACGGCCGAACACTGAAGCTTTCTTT. Amino acids: CASRDGRPNTEAFF.

This clonotype was recorded at least ten times. As DNA, the CDR3 is TGTGCCAGCAGTTTAAGTCAGGGGTTTAATTCACCCCTCCACTTT. Its protein product is CASSLSQGFNSPLHF. This chain links TRBV27 with TRBJ1-6, with D possibly being TRBD1 (6 bases). V lost 2 bases and J lost 6, with 11 bases in between. From germline, CDR1 is MNHEY and CDR2 SMNVEV (reference sequence). The length of the CDR3 is 15 residues.

The rearrangement uses TRBV12-3 or TRBV12-4 and TRBJ1-1; D is perhaps TRBD1 (5 bases). Trimming removed 5 bases at V and 8 bases at J, with 9 bases between. This CDR3 region has 11 residues. The CDR3 reads CASSNGGEAFF. For the CDR3, the DNA is TGTGCCAGCAGTAATGGGGGAGAAGCTTTCTTT.

This clonotype was found a few times. The chain employs TRBV10-3 and TRBJ1-1; 8 bases are shared with TRBD1. V was pared by 7 bases and J by 1 base, with 8 bases of the junction left unmatched. The CDR3 runs 15 residues. The germline V gene encodes CDR1 ENHRY and CDR2 SYGVKD. CDR3 in amino acids: CAITRTGQTNTEAFF. CDR3 DNA: TGTGCCATCACCCGGACAGGGCAGACGAACACTGAAGCTTTCTTT.

In its sample, this clonotype was seen many times. V gene TRBV28 combines with J gene TRBJ1-1, with 8 bases fitting TRBD1. Germline CDR1 is MDHEN and CDR2 is SYDVKM. The CDR3 has 16 amino acids. The ends lost 7 bases at V and 5 bases at J; junction bases unmatched: 15. CDR3 sequence reads: CASTDRRQGLSTEAFF. CDR3 DNA: TGTGCCAGCACCGATAGAAGACAGGGGTTAAGTACTGAAGCTTTCTTT.

This clonotype was seen a handful of times. This chain uses TRBV11-2 with TRBJ2-2, with a weak D call TRBD1 (6 bases). In germline, CDR1 is SGHAT, CDR2 FQNNGV. Trimming took 1 base from V and 7 from J, leaving 16 bases between them. This CDR3 has 16 residues. The DNA of the CDR3 is TGTGCCAGCAGCTTAGTCTTGAACAGGGTGGACGGGGAGCTGTTTTTT. This codes for CASSLVLNRVDGELFF.

The chain recombines TRBV6-1 with TRBJ1-1; weak D call: TRBD1 (6 bases). This CDR3 has 14 amino acids. Germline lookup yields CDR1 MNHNS and CDR2 SASEGT. V lost 4 bases, J lost 6 bases, and 15 bases lay in between. CDR3 bases: TGTGCCAGCAGTGTGGACAGAAACTTGCCTGAAGCTTTCTTT. Protein product: CASSVDRNLPEAFF.

In this sample, this clonotype turned up a few times. The chain links TRBV27 to TRBJ2-1, with TRBD1 matching 10 bases. CDR1 is MNHEY, CDR2 SMNVEV, per germline (reference sequence). Unmatched junction bases numbered 12, after V lost 11 bases and J lost 8 bases. The CDR3 loop spans 14 amino acids. For the CDR3, the DNA is TGTGCCGCATCAGGGACAGGGGAAGTCTATGAGCAGTTCTTC. It encodes CAASGTGEVYEQFF.

The chain joins TRBV5-1 to TRBJ2-7, with a possible D match to TRBD2 (5 bases). The CDR3 loop spans 12 amino acids. Germline values: CDR1 SGHRS, CDR2 YFSETQ. V lost 0 bases to trimming and J lost 6 bases, with 7 bases between them. The CDR3 DNA follows: TGCGCCAGCAGCTTGGTAGCGTCCGAGCAGTACTTC. It specifies CASSLVASEQYF.

The V gene is TRBV28, the J gene TRBJ1-1, with TRBD1 identical over 7 bases. CDR1 and CDR2 from the germline V gene are MDHEN and SYDVKM. Losses at the gene ends were 3 bases for V and 12 bases for J; bases not matched to a gene: 7. The CDR3 covers 12 residues. The DNA of the CDR3 is TGTGCCAGCAGTTTGGCGGACAGGTTAACTTTCTTT. Encoded protein: CASSLADRLTFF.

The chain combines TRBV20-1 with TRBJ2-7, with 9 bases fitting TRBD1. CDR1 and CDR2 from the germline V gene are DFQATT and SNEGSKA (reference sequence). V shed 3 bases, J shed 5 bases, and the junction held 5 bases outside the gene matches. This CDR3 is 13 amino acids long. The CDR3 bases are TGCAGTGCTAGTGGGGACAGGGTCCACGAGCAGTACTTC. This sequence encodes CSASGDRVHEQYF.

The V gene is TRBV10-3, the J gene TRBJ2-1, with 8 bases fitting TRBD1. The V gene end was trimmed by 8 bases and the J gene end by 6 bases; junction bases not matched to a gene: 12. This CDR3 region has 15 residues. From germline, CDR1 is ENHRY and CDR2 SYGVKD. Here the CDR3 reads CAIGFDRGLSNEQFF. The CDR3 DNA sequence: TGTGCCATCGGGTTTGACAGGGGATTGTCCAATGAGCAGTTCTTC.

The V and J genes are TRBV19 and TRBJ1-5, with D perhaps matching TRBD1 (6 bases). The CDR3 totals 15 residues. The V and J ends lost 5 bases and 5 bases respectively, with 16 bases between them. CDR1 is LNHDA and CDR2 is SQIVND in the germline V gene (reference sequence). The CDR3 DNA reads TGTGCCAGTAGTCCCCGGGACACTGCTCATCAGCCCCAGCATTTT. Residues: CASSPRDTAHQPQHF.

The chain joins TRBV4-1 to TRBJ2-3; tentative D call: TRBD1 (5 bases). Germline V gives CDR1 MGHRA, CDR2 YSYEKL. The V end lost 5 bases, the J end lost 2 bases, and 17 bases lay between the germline ends. CDR3 length: 16 residues. This CDR3 is CASSGPPGHLTDTQYF. The CDR3 nucleotides are TGCGCCAGCAGCGGCCCCCCCGGACACCTCACAGATACGCAGTATTTT.

This clonotype was picked up a small number of times. This chain uses TRBV20-1 with TRBJ1-1; D is ambiguous. This CDR3 comprises 14 residues. The germline CDR1 and CDR2 sequences are DFQATT and SNEGSKA (reference sequence). The V and J ends lost 6 bases and 3 bases respectively, with 17 bases between them. CDR3 in DNA: TGCAGTGCCACCCATGGGGTATTAGACACTGAAGCTTTCTTT. It yields the protein CSATHGVLDTEAFF.

This clonotype came up a few times. The V gene is TRBV11-2, the J gene TRBJ2-3; 12 nucleotides align to TRBD2. Germline lookup yields CDR1 SGHAT and CDR2 FQNNGV. With 5 bases clipped from V and 4 bases from J, the junction kept 19 bases outside the gene matches. This CDR3 has 20 residues. CDR3 loop: CASSTLPGLAGHGGSDTQYF. The CDR3 region has the DNA TGTGCCAGCAGCACGCTCCCGGGACTAGCGGGCCACGGCGGGTCAGATACGCAGTATTTT.

This chain joins TRBV19 and TRBJ1-2; D gene ambiguous. The germline gives CDR1 LNHDA, CDR2 SQIVND (reference sequence). Trimming removed 7 bases at V and 2 bases at J, with 8 bases between. The CDR3 sequence is 12 residues long. CDR3 loop: CASKLGNYGYTF. The CDR3 DNA reads TGTGCCAGTAAATTGGGAAACTATGGCTACACCTTC.

The chain couples TRBV12-3 or TRBV12-4 to TRBJ2-3; the match to TRBD1 covers 8 bases. V shed 5 bases and J 0 bases; nucleotides not matched to a gene: 4. The CDR3 consists of 15 residues. The CDR3 spells CASSPGTGSTDTQYF. The CDR3 DNA reads as TGTGCCAGCAGTCCCGGGACAGGAAGCACAGATACGCAGTATTTT.

This clonotype was observed a handful of times. V is TRBV4-2 and J is TRBJ1-3, with unresolved D. V lost 0 bases to trimming and J lost 0 bases, with 6 bases between them. The CDR3 spans 15 residues. The germline V gene encodes CDR1 LGHNA and CDR2 YNFKEQ. CDR3 bases: TGTGCCAGCAGCCAAGATGAGCCCTCTGGAAACACCATATATTTT. Protein: CASSQDEPSGNTIYF.

This sequence joins TRBV13 and TRBJ2-1; D perhaps matches TRBD2 (6 bases). The length of the CDR3 is 17 residues. The germline V and J ends were trimmed by 4 bases and 8 bases, with 24 bases remaining between them. In germline, CDR1 is PRHDT, CDR2 FYEKMQ (reference sequence). The CDR3 sequence is CASSSQAWQGLKDEQFF. The DNA of the CDR3 is TGTGCCAGCAGCTCACAGGCCTGGCAGGGACTTAAGGATGAGCAGTTCTTC.

The chain is built from TRBV11-2 and TRBJ2-5, with TRBD2 matching 15 bases. The CDR3 length is 18 residues. V was clipped by 5 bases and J by 2 bases; unmatched bases: 9. The germline V gene has CDR1 SGHAT and CDR2 FQNNGV. This CDR3 reads CASSPGLAGGLLQETQYF. DNA for the CDR3: TGTGCCAGCAGCCCTGGACTAGCGGGGGGGTTACTACAAGAGACCCAGTACTTC.

This clonotype occurred a few times. The chain uses TRBV11-2 and TRBJ1-2; no definite D call. V lost 3 bases and J 8 bases, leaving 13 bases between the germline ends. This CDR3 has 13 residues. Germline V gene data show CDR1 as SGHAT and CDR2 as FQNNGV. The CDR3 reads CASSFRDQRGYTF. In DNA, the CDR3 is TGTGCCAGCAGCTTTCGGGATCAACGAGGCTACACCTTC. The variable domain in full, with the rest retrieved from reference TRBV11-2 and TRBJ1-2, is EAGVAQSPRYKIIEKRQSVAFWCNPISGHATLYWYQQILGQGPKLLIQFQNNGVVDDSQLPKDRFSAERLKGVDSTLKIQPAKLEDSAVYLCASSFRDQRGYTFGSGTRLTVV.

In this sample, this clonotype turned up a few times. The V gene is TRBV29-1, the J gene TRBJ1-1; D call uncertain. CDR3 size: 12 residues. Germline V CDR1 and CDR2: SQVTM, ANQGSEA. The V and J ends lost 3 bases and 7 bases respectively, with 12 bases between them. The CDR3 region is CSVDVWVNEAFF. CDR3 nucleotides: TGCAGCGTTGACGTTTGGGTCAATGAAGCTTTCTTT.

The genes are TRBV3-1 and TRBJ2-5; a possible D gene is TRBD1 (6 bases). Germline V CDR1 and CDR2: LGHDT, YNNKEL (reference sequence). Trimming pared 4 bases from V and 0 bases from J, leaving 12 bases between. The CDR3 consists of 15 residues. The DNA of the CDR3 is TGTGCCAGCAGCCCATACCGGGACAACCAAGAGACCCAGTACTTC. This codes for CASSPYRDNQETQYF.